The 15 T cell receptor beta chains in this list originate from one sample, sequenced in a study of identical twins' blood T cells. MiXCR was run by TCRdb on the 5' RACE reads, yielding one entry per CDR3 protein. The data contain a few hundred thousand distinct CDR3 sequences, over 25% of them singletons. What was sequenced was PBMCs. The receptors shown here come from a woman aged 18-50 years in good health.

This clonotype occurred a few times. The chain carries TRBV20-1 and TRBJ2-1; D unresolved. In germline, CDR1 is DFQATT, CDR2 SNEGSKA (reference sequence). V shed 6 bases and J shed 4 bases, with 13 bases lying between them. The CDR3 consists of 13 residues. This chain's CDR3 is CSARHDSYNEQFF. The CDR3 nucleotides read TGCAGTGCGCGACATGATAGTTACAATGAGCAGTTCTTC.

In this sample, this clonotype turned up a few times. This sequence joins TRBV20-1 and TRBJ1-2, with TRBD1 as a possible D gene (6 bases). CDR1 and CDR2 from the germline V gene are DFQATT and SNEGSKA (reference sequence). The V gene lost 1 base and the J gene lost 4 bases, with 10 bases spanning the gap. The CDR3 is made up of 13 amino acids. The DNA for the CDR3 is TGCAGTGCTAGAGCCAGGGGATCCTATGGCTACACCTTC. This gives the protein CSARARGSYGYTF.

V and J are TRBV29-1 and TRBJ2-7; a possible D gene is TRBD2 (5 bases). Per the germline V gene, CDR1 is SQVTM and CDR2 is ANQGSEA. V was trimmed by 4 bases and J by 7 bases, leaving 17 bases between them. The CDR3 contains 13 residues. In DNA form, the CDR3 reads TGCAGCGTTGGAGGGTTTAGGCAAAGTGAGCAGTACTTC. Protein sequence: CSVGGFRQSEQYF.

The chain recombines TRBV7-9 with TRBJ2-7; D unresolved. The CDR3 is 13 amino acids. Trimming left V 2 bases short and J 6 bases short, with 11 bases between. In germline, CDR1 is SEHNR, CDR2 FQNEAQ (reference sequence). CDR3 residues: CASSLSPPREQYF. The DNA of the CDR3 is TGTGCCAGCAGCTTAAGTCCGCCACGCGAGCAGTACTTC.

The chain recombines TRBV2 with TRBJ1-4; 12 bases are shared with TRBD1. Germline CDR1 SNHLY, CDR2 FYNNEI. J lost 7 bases, V lost 6 bases, and 9 bases had no gene match. This CDR3 contains 16 residues. CDR3 bases: TGTGCCAGCAGGCGGGGACAGGGGGCGCGAGGTGAAAAACTGTTTTTT. Its protein product is CASRRGQGARGEKLFF.

This clonotype was picked up many times. The chain is built from TRBV29-1 and TRBJ1-2; 9 positions match TRBD1. The CDR3 runs 15 residues. V lost 6 bases to trimming and J lost 1 base; unmatched junction nucleotides: 9. Germline V gene sequence: CDR1 SQVTM, CDR2 ANQGSEA. The CDR3 DNA follows: TGCAGCGTCAAACAGGGGGCTTCGGGTAACTATGGCTACACCTTC. The encoded protein is CSVKQGASGNYGYTF.

This clonotype was observed a handful of times. This sequence joins TRBV20-1 and TRBJ1-1; no definite D call. The germline CDR1 and CDR2 sequences are DFQATT and SNEGSKA (reference sequence). The CDR3 contains 11 residues. The V gene lost 2 bases and the J gene lost 4 bases, with 5 bases spanning the gap. CDR3 DNA: TGCAGTGCTAGAAGGAGCACTGAAGCTTTCTTT. It encodes CSARRSTEAFF.

The V call is TRBV11-2, the J call TRBJ2-1, with TRBD1 identical over 9 bases. This CDR3 is 13 amino acids long. The germline V gene encodes CDR1 SGHAT and CDR2 FQNNGV. V shed 5 bases and J 10 bases; nucleotides not matched to a gene: 6. For the CDR3, the DNA is TGTGCCAGCAGCCTCCTGGACAGGGGCGAGCAGTTCTTC. This encodes CASSLLDRGEQFF.

The CDR3 bases are TGTGCCAGTAGCTGGGGGATATCCTACGAGCAGTACTTC. Its protein is CASSWGISYEQYF. V and J are TRBV19 and TRBJ2-7, with D possibly being TRBD1 or TRBD2 (5 bases each). The CDR3 runs to 13 residues. Germline-derived CDR1 and CDR2 are LNHDA and SQIVND (reference sequence). Trimming pared 6 bases from V and 1 base from J, leaving 10 bases between.

The rearrangement uses TRBV6-5 and TRBJ2-3; TRBD1 matches at 7 bases. J lost 5 bases, V lost 2 bases, and 4 bases had no gene match. The CDR3 runs to 14 residues. Germline assignment: CDR1 MNHEY and CDR2 SVGAGI. CDR3 residues: CASSYKGAGDTQYF. The CDR3 nucleotides read TGTGCCAGCAGTTACAAGGGGGCAGGAGATACGCAGTATTTT.

Concerning this clonotype: Its ends do not fully match the called genes, so a read error is possible. The chain uses TRBV20-1 and TRBJ2-1; a weak D match, TRBD2 (5 bases). The CDR3 loop spans 14 amino acids. Per germline, CDR1 DFQATT and CDR2 SNEGSKA (reference sequence). In DNA form, the CDR3 reads TGCAGTGCTTTACTAGTACGAGTATACAGTGAGCAGTTCTTC. This gives the protein CSALLVRVYSEQFF.

This clonotype has only a few counts. The V and J genes are TRBV5-1 and TRBJ1-1; 12 bases agree with TRBD1. The CDR3 is 15 amino acids. The junction had 3 bases not matched to a gene; V was cut back by 4 bases and J by 2 bases. From germline, CDR1 is SGHRS and CDR2 YFSETQ. The chain's CDR3 is CASSVGQGANTEAFF. The CDR3 DNA reads TGCGCCAGCAGCGTGGGACAGGGGGCTAACACTGAAGCTTTCTTT.

The chain carries TRBV7-2 and TRBJ2-3; 7 bases agree with TRBD2. This CDR3 comprises 16 residues. CDR1 is SGHTA and CDR2 is FQGNSA in the germline V gene. The V segment lost 2 bases and the J segment 1 base; nucleotides outside the gene matches: 6. DNA of the CDR3: TGTGCCAGCAGCTTACTGTTGAGCGGGGGCACAGATACGCAGTATTTT. This translates into CASSLLLSGGTDTQYF.

The chain uses TRBV20-1 and TRBJ1-1; D not resolved. The CDR3 has 13 residues. V was shortened by 3 bases and J by 1 base, with 9 bases between the two germline ends. CDR1 and CDR2 from the germline V gene are DFQATT and SNEGSKA (reference sequence). The CDR3 region is CSASGPGNTEAFF. The CDR3 bases are TGCAGTGCTAGCGGGCCAGGGAACACTGAAGCTTTCTTT.

Of note for this clonotype: This clone may be a read error of a much larger clone one base away. The CDR3 carries no conserved terminal phenylalanine or tryptophan, so it likely arises from a read error. The chain combines TRBV5-1 with TRBJ1-1; perhaps TRBD1 as D (6 bases). Trimming took 2 bases from V and 5 from J, leaving 13 bases between them. In germline, CDR1 is SGHRS, CDR2 YFSETQ. The CDR3 contains 14 residues. The CDR3 DNA reads as TGCGCCAGCAGCTTTACAGGGTACTCTACTGAAGCTTTCTGT. Amino acid sequence: CASSFTGYSTEAFC.